This T cell receptor beta chain is from a study of tumor-infiltrating lymphocytes in primary liver carcinoma. The overall study: The patients included men and women who were aged 30 to 69 years. Study-wide findings and caveats: Tumor region pairs showed greater overlap than either tumor-adjacent or tumor-blood pairs did. Tumors carried a top-250-clone fraction significantly exceeding that of blood (p = 0.039).

About this clonotype: The antigen remains unidentified.

It was from roughly 20-30 mg of unsorted bulk tissue that RNA and DNA were co-extracted. Each tumor sample had over 80% viable tumor cells. V lost 0 bases to trimming and J lost 6 bases, with 17 bases between them. The CDR3 has 16 residues. The V gene's germline CDR1 is SGHDN and CDR2 FVKESK. A primer in the constant region served to generate TCR beta cDNA from 450 to 650 ng of total RNA. Amplification in three nested multiplex PCR rounds with slightly modified ARM-PCR gave rise to TCR beta libraries. Use of TRBV1-TRBV30 forward primers with a C-beta reverse primer characterized the first two PCR rounds, which lasted around 9 cycles each. TCRdb ran MiXCR on the multiplex PCR reads and lists one entry per CDR3 protein. This table holds under 130,000 distinct CDR3 sequences, about four fifths found once.

This receptor was obtained from a middle-aged man with primary liver carcinoma and hepatitis B virus infection. The gene calls are TRBV14 and TRBJ1-2; D remains unclear. The sample consisted of liver tumor tissue from sampling region 3. Regarding subset: tumor region T3, left-lateral pole. CDR3 sequence reads: CASSQDNPPWENGYTF. CDR3 DNA: TGTGCCAGCAGCCAAGATAACCCCCCTTGGGAAAATGGCTACACCTTC.